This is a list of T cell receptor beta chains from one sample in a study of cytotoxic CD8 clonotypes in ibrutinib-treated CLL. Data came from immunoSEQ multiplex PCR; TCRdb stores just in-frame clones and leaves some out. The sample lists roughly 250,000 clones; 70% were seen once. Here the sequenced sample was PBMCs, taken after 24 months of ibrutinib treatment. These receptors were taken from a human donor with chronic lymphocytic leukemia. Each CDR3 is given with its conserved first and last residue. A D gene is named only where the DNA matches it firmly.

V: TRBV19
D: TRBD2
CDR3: CASQGGAGVTGELFF

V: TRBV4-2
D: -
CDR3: CASSQDVGSGSGYEQYF

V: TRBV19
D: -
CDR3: CASSILGVTDTQYF

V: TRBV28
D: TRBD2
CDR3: CASSTPTSGSDTQYF

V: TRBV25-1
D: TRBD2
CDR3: CASTSGRGYTGELFF

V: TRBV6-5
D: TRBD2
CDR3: CASSYASGNTGELFF

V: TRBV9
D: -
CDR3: CASSVGGAESEKLFF

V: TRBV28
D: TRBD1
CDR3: CASRGTGQGYTEAFF

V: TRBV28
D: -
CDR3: CASSWGGTNTGELFF

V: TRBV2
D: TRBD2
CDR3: CASKNSGSTTTYEQYF

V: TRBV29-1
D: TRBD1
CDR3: CSGGLGQGHEQYF

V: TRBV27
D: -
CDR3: CASSPPNQPQHF

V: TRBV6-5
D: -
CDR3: CASSPIMYETQYF

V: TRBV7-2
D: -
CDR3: CASSLTYEQYF

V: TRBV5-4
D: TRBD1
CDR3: CASSLGFFGDRVYEQYF

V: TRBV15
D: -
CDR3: CATSRNSYEQYF

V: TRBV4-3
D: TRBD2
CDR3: CASSQEVNLAGGENYEQYF

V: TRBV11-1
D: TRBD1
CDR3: CASSAGQGWDQPQHF

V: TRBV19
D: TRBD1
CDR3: CASSTHGTASETQYF

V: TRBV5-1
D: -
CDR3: CASSFTNTEAFF

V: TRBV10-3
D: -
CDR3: CAIGSGLLGGETQYF

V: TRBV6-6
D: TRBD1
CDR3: CASSDTGASNQPQHF

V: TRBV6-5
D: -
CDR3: CASSYRADSNQPQHF

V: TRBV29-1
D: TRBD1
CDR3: CSGLGGASNGYTF